This TCR beta chain was recovered during a study of CD8 T cells in Susac syndrome. From blood CD8+ and CD4+ T cells, the TCR beta chain was sequenced. Negative isolation was used for CD8+ and CD4+ T cells, and FACS enrichment was applied to TEMRA cells. Only one count was recorded for this clonotype. This CDR3 is built from 16 residues. V lost 1 base to trimming and J lost 5 bases; unmatched junction nucleotides: 1. Germline lookup yields CDR1 LGHDT and CDR2 YNNKEL (reference sequence). With random hexamers, about 0.5 to 1 ug RNA was reverse transcribed. Coverage of TCR beta CDR3 amplification by immunoSEQ multiplex PCR extended to 54 Vbeta and 13 Jbeta. Each CDR3 protein is one row after TCRdb ran MiXCR on the immunoSEQ multiplex PCR reads. Of 300,000 to 350,000 distinct CDR3 sequences listed, around 92% are singletons.

This chain connects TRBV3-1 to TRBJ2-1, with 14 bases that match TRBD2. The sequencing sample was made of CD4+ T cells from PBMCs. The sequence was obtained from a human donor with multiple sclerosis. This CDR3 is CASSQATSGRDNEQFF. As DNA, the CDR3 is TGTGCCAGCAGCCAAGCGACTAGCGGGAGGGACAATGAGCAGTTCTTC.